This TCR beta chain is from a study of early T cells in non-severe SARS-CoV-2 infection. Across the study: The input, bulk RNA from unsorted whole blood, was sequenced, and chains were unpaired.

This clonotype was detected many times. Individually, cDNA molecules had unique molecular identifiers attached to them. TCRdb reanalysed the 5' RACE reads using MiXCR and keeps one entry per CDR3 protein. In the table there are more than 55,000 distinct CDR3 sequences, approximately 6.1% of which are singletons. Germline V gene sequence: CDR1 SGHRS, CDR2 YFSETQ. Trimming stripped 4 bases from V and 2 bases from J, with 19 bases between. The CDR3 covers 16 residues. The sequence derives from an adult who was a healthcare worker with PCR-confirmed SARS-CoV-2 infection or an uninfected control (not recorded which). The chain joins TRBV5-1 to TRBJ2-7; TRBD1 is a possible D gene (6 bases). This sample comprised whole blood, obtained at baseline. The CDR3 coding sequence is TGCGCCAGCAGCACAAAACAGGGTGGAGGCACCTACGAGCAGTACTTC. Residues: CASSTKQGGGTYEQYF.